Following are 31 T cell receptor beta chains from one sample sequenced in a study of cytomegalovirus exposure and HLA in healthy donors. PCR employed 60 Vbeta and 13 Jbeta primers. Measured with immunoSEQ multiplex PCR; TCRdb has only the in-frame clones, and not every one. The sample records fewer than 120,000 clones, 75% to 90% being singletons. The sequenced sample consisted of PBMCs. These receptors were taken from a man aged 40-55 years in good health and CMV-seronegative.

The chain recombines TRBV4-3 with TRBJ2-7, with D possibly being TRBD1 (6 bases). The CDR3 contains 14 residues. Germline CDR1 reads LGHNA; CDR2 reads YSLEER. Trimming shortened V by 3 bases and J by 3 bases, and 12 bases separated the two germline ends. For the CDR3, the DNA is TGCGCCAGCAGCCATGGCCAGGGGAGCTACGAGCAGTACTTC. Amino acids: CASSHGQGSYEQYF.

The V and J genes are TRBV7-2 and TRBJ1-5; perhaps TRBD1 as D (5 bases). The CDR3 consists of 15 residues. Germline CDR1 reads SGHTA; CDR2 reads FQGNSA. V was trimmed by 5 bases and J by 2 bases, leaving 13 bases between them. The DNA for the CDR3 is TGTGCCAGCAGCCCAAGGGGAGGGGGCAATCAGCCCCAGCATTTT. It encodes CASSPRGGGNQPQHF. The variable domain in full, with the rest retrieved from reference TRBV7-2 and TRBJ1-5, is GAGVSQSPSNKVTEKGKDVELRCDPISGHTALYWYRQSLGQGLEFLIYFQGNSAPDKSGLPSDRFSAERTGGSVSTLTIQRTQQEDSAVYLCASSPRGGGNQPQHFGDGTRLSIL.

J is TRBJ1-3 and V is TRBV10-2; D not certain. Deletions cut 5 bases from V and 0 bases from J, with 8 bases between. Germline CDR1 and CDR2: WSHSY and SAAADI. The length of the CDR3 is 14 residues. The DNA of the CDR3 is TGCGCCAGCAGTTTTGCAGGCTCTGGAAACACCATATATTTT. Amino acid sequence: CASSFAGSGNTIYF.

The sample holds a few counts of this clone. V and J are TRBV25-1 and TRBJ2-7, with 10 bases fitting TRBD1. The CDR3 extends over 17 amino acids. Germline CDR1 is MGHDK and CDR2 is SYGVNS. Trimming cost V 9 bases and J 0 bases; bases outside gene matches: 14. The DNA of the CDR3 is TGTGCCAGTGCCTCGGGACAGGGGCCCCTAAACTCCTACGAGCAGTACTTC. This sequence encodes CASASGQGPLNSYEQYF.

The chain employs TRBV28 and TRBJ1-5; a possible D gene is TRBD1 (6 bases). V lost 2 bases and J 5 bases, leaving 13 bases between the germline ends. This CDR3 has 15 residues. CDR1 and CDR2 from the germline V gene are MDHEN and SYDVKM. This CDR3 reads CASSLQGLSHQPQHF. CDR3 DNA sequence: TGTGCCAGCAGTTTACAGGGGCTCAGCCATCAGCCCCAGCATTTT.

This clone has just one count. This rearrangement joins TRBV5-8 to TRBJ1-6; 7 bases are shared with TRBD1. The CDR3 has 18 residues. Trimming at V came to 2 bases and at J to 0 bases, leaving 8 bases not matched to a gene. Germline loops: CDR1 SGHTS, CDR2 YDEGEE. The chain's CDR3 is CASSLLRQGSSYNSPLHF. The CDR3, as DNA: TGTGCCAGCAGCTTACTCCGACAGGGCAGCTCCTATAATTCACCCCTCCACTTT.

This chain uses TRBV7-3 with TRBJ1-1; D not certain. Looked up from germline, CDR1 is SGHTA and CDR2 is FQGTGA. V lost 4 bases to trimming and J lost 4 bases, with 10 bases between them. The length of the CDR3 is 13 residues. This chain's CDR3 is CASSWVRSTEAFF. The CDR3 DNA reads as TGTGCCAGCAGCTGGGTGCGGAGCACTGAAGCTTTCTTT.

The chain recombines TRBV2 with TRBJ1-1, with no clear D. Germline CDR1 SNHLY, CDR2 FYNNEI. There are 15 residues in the CDR3. The V end lost 5 bases, the J end lost 3 bases, and 16 bases lay between the germline ends. The CDR3 DNA is TGTGCCAGCAGTTCGCAATATCCAGTGGACACTGAAGCTTTCTTT. Residues: CASSSQYPVDTEAFF.

This clone was counted a few times. The chain employs TRBV4-2 and TRBJ1-5, with no clear D. CDR1 LGHNA and CDR2 YNFKEQ come from the germline V gene. The ends were cut back, 4 bases at V and 1 base at J, with 14 bases in the middle. The CDR3 extends over 16 amino acids. The CDR3 coding sequence is TGTGCCAGCAGCCCGTCCGCTCGACAAAGCAATCAGCCCCAGCATTTT. Translating gives CASSPSARQSNQPQHF.

The V gene is TRBV5-7, the J gene TRBJ2-7, with 7 bases identical to TRBD1. Being an ORF, TRBV5-7 has a function that is uncertain. This CDR3 has 14 amino acids. J was trimmed by 2 bases and V by 4 bases; bases with no gene match: 6. The CDR3 region is CASSRGTATYEQYF. CDR3 nucleotide sequence: TGTGCCAGCAGCCGAGGGACAGCTACCTACGAGCAGTACTTC.

The table lists this clone with a few counts. This chain connects TRBV6-1 to TRBJ2-2; D gene unclear. The CDR3 is made up of 15 amino acids. Germline V lookup: CDR1 MNHNS, CDR2 SASEGT. The ends were cut back, 1 base at V and 1 base at J, with 7 bases in the middle. The CDR3, as DNA: TGTGCCAGCAGTGAAGGGGCCCTGAACACCGGGGAGCTGTTTTTT. This translates into CASSEGALNTGELFF.

The V gene is TRBV7-2, the J gene TRBJ2-7; D is unclear. V was shortened by 5 bases and J by 0 bases, with 11 bases between the two germline ends. CDR3 size: 14 residues. Germline lookup yields CDR1 SGHTA and CDR2 FQGNSA. CDR3 bases: TGTGCCAGCAGCAGTGCCCTAATCTCCTACGAGCAGTACTTC. It translates to CASSSALISYEQYF.

In this sample, this clone turned up a few times. CDR3 protein: CASSLAGSEKLFF. CDR3 bases: TGTGCCAGCAGCTTGGCGGGGAGTGAAAAACTGTTTTTT. V gene TRBV5-4 combines with J gene TRBJ1-4; D ambiguous. Trimming removed 0 bases from V and 7 bases from J, with 7 bases in between. CDR3 length: 13 residues. Germline V gives CDR1 SGHNT, CDR2 YYREEE (reference sequence). Using reference TRBV5-4 and TRBJ1-4 for the parts outside the CDR3, the full variable domain is ETGVTQSPTHLIKTRGQQVTLRCSSQSGHNTVSWYQQALGQGPQFIFQYYREEENGRGNFPPRFSGLQFPNYSSELNVNALELDDSALYLCASSLAGSEKLFFGSGTQLSVL.

The chain links TRBV4-2 to TRBJ1-2; 12 nucleotides match TRBD1. The V gene's germline CDR1 is LGHNA and CDR2 YNFKEQ. The J segment lost 5 bases and the V segment lost 8 bases, leaving 12 bases of the junction unmatched. This CDR3 region has 16 residues. CDR3 nucleotides: TGTGCCAGCGGGTCCGGGACAGGGGGCTCCCGGTATGGCTACACCTTC. Protein product: CASGSGTGGSRYGYTF.

The CDR3, as DNA: TGCAGCGTTGAAGCCGGAATGGGCGTTTCTGGCTACACCTTC. This encodes CSVEAGMGVSGYTF. V is TRBV29-1 and J is TRBJ1-2; no definite D call. The CDR3 totals 14 residues. Trimming stripped 1 base from V and 7 bases from J, with 16 bases between. Per germline, CDR1 SQVTM and CDR2 ANQGSEA.

V and J are TRBV6-4 and TRBJ1-5, with 7 bases identical to TRBD1. V shed 6 bases and J 2 bases; nucleotides not matched to a gene: 1. Germline CDR1 MRHNA, CDR2 SNTAGT. The CDR3 is 13 amino acids. CDR3 DNA sequence: TGTGCCAGCAGCACAGGGGGCAATCAGCCCCAGCATTTT. Amino acid sequence: CASSTGGNQPQHF.

There are a few counts of this clone. The CDR3 here is CASSSLTGEPQRNIQYF. The DNA for the CDR3 is TGTGCCAGCAGCTCCCTCACGGGGGAGCCCCAGAGGAACATTCAGTACTTC. This chain connects TRBV7-2 to TRBJ2-4, with TRBD2 as a possible D gene (6 bases). The CDR3 has 17 residues. Germline V gene data show CDR1 as SGHTA and CDR2 as FQGNSA. V lost 4 bases to trimming and J lost 7 bases, with 23 bases between them.

This chain joins TRBV5-4 and TRBJ1-2; 7 bases agree with TRBD1. After removal of 0 bases from V and 2 bases from J, the junction contained 4 bases not matched to a gene. This CDR3 spans 15 amino acids. The germline V gene encodes CDR1 SGHNT and CDR2 YYREEE (reference sequence). Here the CDR3 DNA reads TGTGCCAGCAGCTTGGAGGGGGCTCGAAACTATGGCTACACCTTC. This encodes CASSLEGARNYGYTF.

V usage is TRBV6-5 and J usage is TRBJ1-2, with TRBD1 identical over 9 bases. CDR1 MNHEY and CDR2 SVGAGI come from the germline V gene. Trimming cost V 5 bases and J 8 bases; bases outside gene matches: 6. There are 13 residues in the CDR3. The CDR3 nucleotides read TGTGCCAGCAGTAAACAGGGGGCGCTGGGCTACACCTTC. It yields the protein CASSKQGALGYTF.

This chain joins TRBV4-3 and TRBJ1-1; TRBD1 matches at 9 bases. The CDR3 is 14 amino acids. The germline gives CDR1 LGHNA, CDR2 YSLEER. J gave up 6 bases and V 4 bases, and 6 bases lay outside the gene matches. The CDR3 loop reads CASSRGTGYAEAFF. CDR3 coding DNA: TGCGCCAGCAGCCGTGGGACAGGGTACGCTGAAGCTTTCTTT.

This clone was detected once. The chain has TRBV21-1 and TRBJ1-5. TRBV21-1 is a listed pseudogene. The CDR3 spans 17 residues. CDR3: CASSKMGRQAGDQPQHF. CDR3 coding DNA: TGTGCCAGCAGCAAGATGGGTCGGCAAGCCGGGGATCAGCCCCAGCATTTT.

The CDR3 protein is CASSFRRGGTNEKLFF. Written as DNA, the CDR3 is TGTGCCAGCAGCTTTCGCCGGGGGGGGACTAATGAAAAACTGTTTTTT. V is TRBV5-6 and J is TRBJ1-4, with a tentative D call TRBD1 (5 bases). Germline V gene data show CDR1 as SGHDT and CDR2 as YYEEEE. The CDR3 loop spans 16 amino acids. The V end lost 2 bases, the J end lost 2 bases, and 13 bases lay between the germline ends.

This clone was found once. V usage is TRBV6-5 and J usage is TRBJ1-5, with TRBD1 identical over 8 bases. V shed 2 bases, J shed 5 bases, and the junction held 5 bases outside the gene matches. This CDR3 has 15 residues. Germline CDR1 and CDR2: MNHEY and SVGAGI. The CDR3 spells CASSYGQGRDQPQHF. DNA of the CDR3: TGTGCCAGCAGTTACGGACAGGGAAGGGATCAGCCCCAGCATTTT.

DNA for the CDR3: TGTGCCAGCAGTGGTGCAGTTCTCTCTGGGGCCAACGTCCTGACTTTC. Translation gives CASSGAVLSGANVLTF. This chain joins TRBV27 and TRBJ2-6; D not certain. CDR1 is MNHEY, CDR2 SMNVEV, per germline (reference sequence). V dropped 5 bases and J dropped 0 bases, with 11 bases sitting between them. The CDR3 covers 16 residues.

The rearrangement links TRBV13 to TRBJ1-2; no clear D. This CDR3 is built from 12 residues. From germline, CDR1 is PRHDT and CDR2 FYEKMQ (reference sequence). Trimming stripped 5 bases from V and 7 bases from J, with 11 bases between. CDR3 sequence: CASSVRAGGYTF. CDR3 bases: TGTGCCAGCAGCGTACGAGCCGGTGGCTACACCTTC.

The CDR3 coding sequence is TGTGCCAGCAGACCCGGGACAGATCCCTACGAGCAGTACTTC. Protein product: CASRPGTDPYEQYF. The V call is TRBV6-6, the J call TRBJ2-7; 7 bases match TRBD1. Germline CDR1 MNHNY, CDR2 SVGAGI (reference sequence). There are 14 residues in the CDR3. The junction had 7 bases not matched to a gene; V was cut back by 6 bases and J by 2 bases.

The V gene is TRBV5-1, the J gene TRBJ1-3; perhaps TRBD1 as D (6 bases). From germline, CDR1 is SGHRS and CDR2 YFSETQ. V was clipped by 0 bases and J by 0 bases, with 16 bases between them. This CDR3 is built from 18 residues. The CDR3 DNA reads TGCGCCAGCAGCTTGGAGCAGGGGACCTTCATCTCTGGAAACACCATATATTTT. Protein product: CASSLEQGTFISGNTIYF. Drawing the rest from reference TRBV5-1 and TRBJ1-3, the complete variable domain is KAGVTQTPRYLIKTRGQQVTLSCSPISGHRSVSWYQQTPGQGLQFLFEYFSETQRNKGNFPGRFSGRQFSNSRSEMNVSTLELGDSALYLCASSLEQGTFISGNTIYFGEGSWLTVV.

The V gene is TRBV2, the J gene TRBJ2-5; weak D call: TRBD2 (7 bases). CDR1 is SNHLY and CDR2 is FYNNEI in the germline V gene. The CDR3 runs 14 residues. V was trimmed by 8 bases and J by 2 bases, leaving 15 bases between them. In DNA form, the CDR3 reads TGTGCCAGCCCGGGGGGCGGGCGACAAGAGACCCAGTACTTC. It yields the protein CASPGGGRQETQYF. The variable domain in full, with the rest retrieved from reference TRBV2 and TRBJ2-5, is EPEVTQTPSHQVTQMGQEVILRCVPISNHLYFYWYRQILGQKVEFLVSFYNNEISEKSEIFDDQFSVERPDGSNFTLKIRSTKLEDSAMYFCASPGGGRQETQYFGPGTRLLVL.

This clone was found once. This chain links TRBV28 with TRBJ1-5, with D possibly being TRBD1 (6 bases). From germline, CDR1 is MDHEN and CDR2 SYDVKM. The CDR3 length is 13 residues. V was shortened by 11 bases and J by 5 bases, with 16 bases between the two germline ends. The CDR3 DNA follows: TGTGCCGTCGAACAGGGTCGTGATCAGCCCCAGCATTTT. This encodes CAVEQGRDQPQHF. Variable domain in full (rest from reference TRBV28 and TRBJ1-5): DVKVTQSSRYLVKRTGEKVFLECVQDMDHENMFWYRQDPGLGLRLIYFSYDVKMKEKGDIPEGYSVSREKKERFSLILESASTNQTSMYLCAVEQGRDQPQHFGDGTRLSIL.

The chain joins TRBV28 to TRBJ1-2; D call uncertain. This CDR3 has 12 amino acids. Germline CDR1 is MDHEN and CDR2 is SYDVKM. Trimming removed 1 base at V and 3 bases at J, with 3 bases between. The CDR3 DNA is TGTGCCAGCAGTTTATCCTACTATGGCTACACCTTC. This encodes CASSLSYYGYTF.

This clone was observed a handful of times. This chain uses TRBV18 with TRBJ1-4; D is possibly TRBD1 (5 bases). V was trimmed by 4 bases and J by 7 bases, leaving 13 bases between them. CDR1 and CDR2 (germline): KGHSH, LQKENI. There are 14 residues in the CDR3. CDR3 sequence (DNA): TGTGCCAGCTCACTTCAGGGCTTTGGTGAAAAACTGTTTTTT. It specifies CASSLQGFGEKLFF.